The table lists the clone carrying this T cell receptor beta chain with a few counts. The antigen remains undetermined. These data are taken from a study of beta chain features in type 1 diabetes. Study observations and caveats: Type 1 diabetes patients showed a moderate but significant shortening of TCRB CDR3s in all four CD4+ subsets.

CDR1 and CDR2 (germline): SGHDT, YYEEEE. The CDR3 has 16 amino acids. V lost 4 bases and J 7 bases, leaving 18 bases between the germline ends. Sequencing targeted expressed TCRB transcripts, as all isolated RNA had been reverse transcribed. Naive, central memory and regulatory T cell samples averaged approximately 3.5 million immunoSEQ reads each. Clones were read by immunoSEQ multiplex PCR, and TCRdb kept only the in-frame ones, dropping some. The sample has approximately 140,000 clones, 7% to 10% seen once. Sample: central memory CD4+ T cells from blood. The rearrangement links TRBV5-6 to TRBJ1-6; D remains ambiguous. This TCR was sampled from a man aged 25-45 years with type 1 diabetes. CDR3 loop: CASSKRQVGGNSPLHF. CDR3 DNA sequence: TGTGCCAGCAGCAAACGCCAGGTAGGAGGGAATTCACCCCTCCACTTT. Filled out from reference TRBV5-6 and TRBJ1-6, the complete variable domain reads DAGVTQSPTHLIKTRGQQVTLRCSPKSGHDTVSWYQQALGQGPQFIFQYYEEEERQRGNFPDRFSGHQFPNYSSELNVNALLLGDSALYLCASSKRQVGGNSPLHFGNGTRLTVT.